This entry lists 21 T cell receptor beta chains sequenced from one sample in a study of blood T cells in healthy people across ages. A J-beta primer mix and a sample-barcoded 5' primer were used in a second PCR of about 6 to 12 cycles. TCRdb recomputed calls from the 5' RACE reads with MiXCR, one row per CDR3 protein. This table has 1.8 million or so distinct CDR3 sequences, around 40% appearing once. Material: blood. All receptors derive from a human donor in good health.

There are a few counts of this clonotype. The CDR3 DNA reads as TGCGCCAGCAGTATGGGACAGGGTAATCTCGAGCAGTACTTC. Amino acid sequence: CASSMGQGNLEQYF. J is TRBJ2-7 and V is TRBV10-2, with 9 bases aligning to TRBD1. The V and J ends lost 5 bases and 6 bases, in that order; junction bases with no gene match: 8. Germline V CDR1 and CDR2: WSHSY, SAAADI. CDR3 size: 14 residues.

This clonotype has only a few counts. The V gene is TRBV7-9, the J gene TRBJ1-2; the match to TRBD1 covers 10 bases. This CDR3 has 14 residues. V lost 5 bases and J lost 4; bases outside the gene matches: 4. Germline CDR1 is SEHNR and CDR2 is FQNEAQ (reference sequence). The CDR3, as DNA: TGTGCCAGCAGCGCACGGGACAGGGGCTATGGCTACACCTTC. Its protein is CASSARDRGYGYTF.

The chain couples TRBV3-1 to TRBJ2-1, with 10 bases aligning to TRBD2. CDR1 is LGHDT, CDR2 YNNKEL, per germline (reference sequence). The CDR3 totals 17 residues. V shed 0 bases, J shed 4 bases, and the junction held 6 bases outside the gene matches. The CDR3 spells CASSQDLSGGVYNEQFF. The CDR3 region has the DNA TGTGCCAGCAGCCAAGATTTAAGCGGGGGGGTATACAATGAGCAGTTCTTC.

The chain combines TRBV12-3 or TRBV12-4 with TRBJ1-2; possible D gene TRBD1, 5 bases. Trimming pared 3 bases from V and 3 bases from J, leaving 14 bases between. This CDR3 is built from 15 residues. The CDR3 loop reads CASSLDSRGYYGYTF. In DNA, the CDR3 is TGTGCCAGCAGTTTGGATTCCCGGGGCTACTATGGCTACACCTTC.

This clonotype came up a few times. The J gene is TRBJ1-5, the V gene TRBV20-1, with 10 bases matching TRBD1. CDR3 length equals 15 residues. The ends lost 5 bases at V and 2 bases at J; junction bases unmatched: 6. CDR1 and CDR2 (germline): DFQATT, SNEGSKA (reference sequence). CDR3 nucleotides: TGCAGTGCTCCCACTGGGACAGGGGGCAATCAGCCCCAGCATTTT. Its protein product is CSAPTGTGGNQPQHF.

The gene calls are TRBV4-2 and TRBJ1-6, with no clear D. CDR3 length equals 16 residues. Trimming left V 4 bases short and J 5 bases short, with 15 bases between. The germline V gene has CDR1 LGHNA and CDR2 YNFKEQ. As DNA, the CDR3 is TGTGCCAGCAGCCGAGGTTGGAGTGTGGATAATTCACCCCTCCACTTT. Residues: CASSRGWSVDNSPLHF.

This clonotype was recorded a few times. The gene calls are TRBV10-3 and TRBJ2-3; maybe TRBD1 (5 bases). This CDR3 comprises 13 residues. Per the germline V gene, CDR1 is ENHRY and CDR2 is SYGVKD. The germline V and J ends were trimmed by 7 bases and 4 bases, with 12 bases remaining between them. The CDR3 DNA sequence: TGTGCCATCACAGGGCGCCTCTCAGATACGCAGTATTTT. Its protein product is CAITGRLSDTQYF.

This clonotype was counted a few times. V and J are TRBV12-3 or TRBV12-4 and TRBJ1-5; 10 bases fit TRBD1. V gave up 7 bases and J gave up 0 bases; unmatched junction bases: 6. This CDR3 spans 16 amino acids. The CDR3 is CASTRDRGVSNQPQHF. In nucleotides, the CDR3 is TGTGCCAGCACCCGGGACAGGGGAGTTAGCAATCAGCCCCAGCATTTT.

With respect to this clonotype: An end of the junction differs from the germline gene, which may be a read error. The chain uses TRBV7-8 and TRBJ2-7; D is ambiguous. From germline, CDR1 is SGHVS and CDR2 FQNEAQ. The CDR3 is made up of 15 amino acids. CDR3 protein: CASSLGVLGIDERYF. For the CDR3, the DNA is TGTGCCAGCAGCTTAGGGGTTCTGGGGATCGACGAGCGGTACTTC.

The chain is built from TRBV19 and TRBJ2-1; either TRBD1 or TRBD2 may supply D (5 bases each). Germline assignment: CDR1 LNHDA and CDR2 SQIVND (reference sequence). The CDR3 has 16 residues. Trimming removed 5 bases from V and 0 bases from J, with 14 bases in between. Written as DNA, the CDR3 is TGTGCCAGTAGTGCCCGACGGGGCCTCTCCTACAATGAGCAGTTCTTC. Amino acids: CASSARRGLSYNEQFF.

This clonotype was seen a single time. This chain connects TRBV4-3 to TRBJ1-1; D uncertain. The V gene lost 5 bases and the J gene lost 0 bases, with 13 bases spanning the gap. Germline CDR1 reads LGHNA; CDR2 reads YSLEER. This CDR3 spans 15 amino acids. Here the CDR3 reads CASSGGGAMNTEAFF. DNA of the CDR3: TGCGCCAGCAGCGGAGGAGGAGCTATGAACACTGAAGCTTTCTTT.

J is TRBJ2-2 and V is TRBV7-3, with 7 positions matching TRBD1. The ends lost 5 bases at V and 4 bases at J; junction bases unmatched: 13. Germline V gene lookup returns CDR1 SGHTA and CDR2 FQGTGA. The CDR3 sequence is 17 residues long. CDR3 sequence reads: CASSPSLPGQITGELFF. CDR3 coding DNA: TGTGCCAGCAGCCCATCCCTCCCGGGACAGATCACCGGGGAGCTGTTTTTT.

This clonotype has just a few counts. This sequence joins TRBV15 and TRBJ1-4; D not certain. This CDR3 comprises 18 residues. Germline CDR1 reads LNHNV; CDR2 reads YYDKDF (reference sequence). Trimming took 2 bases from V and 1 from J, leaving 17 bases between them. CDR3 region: CATSRPSFATRTNEKLFF. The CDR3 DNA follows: TGTGCCACCAGCAGACCAAGTTTCGCTACTCGAACTAATGAAAAACTGTTTTTT.

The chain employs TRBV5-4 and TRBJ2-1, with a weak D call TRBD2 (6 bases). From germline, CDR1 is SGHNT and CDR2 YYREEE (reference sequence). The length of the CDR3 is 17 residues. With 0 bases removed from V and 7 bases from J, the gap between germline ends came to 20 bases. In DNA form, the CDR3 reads TGTGCCAGCAGCTTGGCCAAATTCACTAGCTTTGGGAATGAGCAGTTCTTC. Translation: CASSLAKFTSFGNEQFF.

CDR3 nucleotides: TGCGCCAGCAGCCCCCCAGGAGGGATGAATTCACCCCTCCACTTT. Translating gives CASSPPGGMNSPLHF. This sequence joins TRBV5-1 and TRBJ1-6; D call uncertain. Germline CDR1 and CDR2: SGHRS and YFSETQ. Trimming cost V 4 bases and J 7 bases, with 15 bases left between them. This CDR3 has 15 amino acids.

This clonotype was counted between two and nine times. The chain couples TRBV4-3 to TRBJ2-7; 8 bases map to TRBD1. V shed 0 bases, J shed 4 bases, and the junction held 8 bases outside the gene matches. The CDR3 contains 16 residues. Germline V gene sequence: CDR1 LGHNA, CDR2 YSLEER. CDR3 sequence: CASSQDLGTGVYEQYF. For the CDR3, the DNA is TGCGCCAGCAGCCAAGATCTGGGGACAGGAGTGTACGAGCAGTACTTC.

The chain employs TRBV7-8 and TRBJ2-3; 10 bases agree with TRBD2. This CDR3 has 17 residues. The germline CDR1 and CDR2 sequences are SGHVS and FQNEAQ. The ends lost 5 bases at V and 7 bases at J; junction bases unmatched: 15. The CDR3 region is CASSITPSGGLPNTQYF. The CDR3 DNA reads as TGTGCCAGCAGCATAACCCCTAGCGGGGGCCTACCCAATACGCAGTATTTT.

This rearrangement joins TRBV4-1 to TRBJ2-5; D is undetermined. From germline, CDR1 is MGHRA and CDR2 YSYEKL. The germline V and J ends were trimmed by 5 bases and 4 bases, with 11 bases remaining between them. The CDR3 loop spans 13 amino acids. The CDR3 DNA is TGCGCCAGCAGCATAGGTCCACTAGAGACCCAGTACTTC. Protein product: CASSIGPLETQYF.

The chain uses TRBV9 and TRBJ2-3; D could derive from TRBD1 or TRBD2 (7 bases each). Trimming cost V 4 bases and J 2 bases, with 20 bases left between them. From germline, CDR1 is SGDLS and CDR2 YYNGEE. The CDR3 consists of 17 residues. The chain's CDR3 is CASSLSGGGETTDTQYF. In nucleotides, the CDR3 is TGTGCCAGCAGCTTATCAGGGGGGGGCGAGACCACAGATACGCAGTATTTT.

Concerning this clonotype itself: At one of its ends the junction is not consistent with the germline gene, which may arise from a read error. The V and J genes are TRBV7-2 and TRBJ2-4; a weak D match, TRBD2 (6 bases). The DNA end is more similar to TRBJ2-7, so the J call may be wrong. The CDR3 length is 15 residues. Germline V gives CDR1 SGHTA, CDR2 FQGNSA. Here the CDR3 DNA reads TGTGCCGGCAGCTTCGGACTATCCGCGCCCTACGAGCAGTACTTC. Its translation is CAGSFGLSAPYEQYF.

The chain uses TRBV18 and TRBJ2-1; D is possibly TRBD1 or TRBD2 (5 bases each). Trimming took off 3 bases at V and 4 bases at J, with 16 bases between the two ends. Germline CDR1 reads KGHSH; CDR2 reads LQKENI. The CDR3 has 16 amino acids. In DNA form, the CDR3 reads TGTGCCAGCTCACCCCCTGAGGGGAAGGAGTACAATGAGCAGTTCTTC. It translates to CASSPPEGKEYNEQFF.